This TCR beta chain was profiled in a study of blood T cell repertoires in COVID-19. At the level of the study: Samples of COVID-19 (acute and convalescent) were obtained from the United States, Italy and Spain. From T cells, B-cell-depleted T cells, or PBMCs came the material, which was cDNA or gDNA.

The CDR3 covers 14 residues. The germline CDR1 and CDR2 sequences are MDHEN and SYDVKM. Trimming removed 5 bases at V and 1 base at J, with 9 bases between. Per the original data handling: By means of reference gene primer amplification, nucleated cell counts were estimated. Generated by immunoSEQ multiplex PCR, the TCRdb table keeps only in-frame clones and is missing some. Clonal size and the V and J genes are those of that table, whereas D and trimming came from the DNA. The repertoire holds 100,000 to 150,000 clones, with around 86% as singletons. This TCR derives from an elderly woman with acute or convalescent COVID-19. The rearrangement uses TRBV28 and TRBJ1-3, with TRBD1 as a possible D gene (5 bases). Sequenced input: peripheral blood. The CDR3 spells CASSTQESGNTIYF. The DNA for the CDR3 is TGTGCCAGCAGTACACAGGAATCTGGAAACACCATATATTTT.